The clone carrying this T cell receptor beta chain was seen only a few times. The source of the sample is a study of blood T cell repertoires in COVID-19. Across the study: The United States, Italy and Spain provided the acute and convalescent COVID-19 samples. From T cells, B-cell-depleted T cells, or PBMCs came the material, which was cDNA or gDNA.

Trimming took off 2 bases at V and 2 bases at J, with 13 bases between the two ends. This CDR3 region has 16 residues. Germline V lookup: CDR1 SGHVS, CDR2 FQNEAQ. Original processing notes: Nucleated cell counts were estimated from reference gene primer amplification. Some clones are missing from TCRdb's copy, which holds only in-frame ones; the method was immunoSEQ multiplex PCR. The V and J calls and clone size come from that table; D and trimming were worked out from the DNA. Among roughly 100,000 clones listed, approximately 88% were seen once. V usage is TRBV7-8 and J usage is TRBJ1-5; D might be TRBD1 (6 bases). This TCR came from a human donor in a cohort sampled during active COVID-19. Sequencing used peripheral blood. The CDR3 DNA reads TGTGCCAGCAGCTTATATACAGGGTGGGGCAATCAGCCCCAGCATTTT. It specifies CASSLYTGWGNQPQHF.